Below, one T cell receptor beta chain is given with its context. This sample is part of a study of blood T cell repertoires in COVID-19. V dropped 3 bases and J dropped 3 bases, with 11 bases sitting between them. The CDR3 has 14 amino acids. Germline V gene sequence: CDR1 SGHAT, CDR2 FQNNGV. Ages ranged from about 18 to 90 years, with residence in about two dozen US areas. Participant-reported clinical history was the basis for cohort assignment. The authors' processing: Estimation of nucleated cell counts relied on the amplification of reference gene primers. Generated by immunoSEQ multiplex PCR, the TCRdb table keeps only in-frame clones and is missing some. That table supplies the V and J calls and clone size; D and trimming were determined from the DNA. The sample includes around 370,000 clones, 88% seen only once; the top ten take 1.2%.

Sequencing was done on a sample of PBMCs or T cells enriched from blood (not recorded which). The sequence was collected from a woman in her late teens or twenties who had recovered from COVID-19. The chain carries TRBV11-2 and TRBJ1-2; TRBD1 might be the D (5 bases). CDR3 sequence: CASSFTGPDYGYTF. The CDR3 region has the DNA TGTGCCAGCAGCTTCACAGGACCAGACTATGGCTACACCTTC. The variable domain in full, completed from reference TRBV11-2 and TRBJ1-2, reads EAGVAQSPRYKIIEKRQSVAFWCNPISGHATLYWYQQILGQGPKLLIQFQNNGVVDDSQLPKDRFSAERLKGVDSTLKIQPAKLEDSAVYLCASSFTGPDYGYTFGSGTRLTVV.